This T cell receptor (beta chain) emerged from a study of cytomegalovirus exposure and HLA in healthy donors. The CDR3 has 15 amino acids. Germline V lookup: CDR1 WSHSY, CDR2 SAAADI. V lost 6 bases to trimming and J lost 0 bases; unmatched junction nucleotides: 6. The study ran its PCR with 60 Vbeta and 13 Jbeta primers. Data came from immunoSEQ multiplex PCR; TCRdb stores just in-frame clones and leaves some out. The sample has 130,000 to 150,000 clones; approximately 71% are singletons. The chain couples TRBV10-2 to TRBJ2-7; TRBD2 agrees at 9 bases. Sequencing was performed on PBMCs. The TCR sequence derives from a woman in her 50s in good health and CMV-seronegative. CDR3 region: CASRVAGVSSYEQYF. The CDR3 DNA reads TGCGCCAGCAGAGTAGCGGGGGTTAGCTCCTACGAGCAGTACTTC.